Below, 6 T cell receptor beta chains from the same sample are listed, as sequenced in a study of post-analysis software for immune sequencing data. Study results and caveats: Compared with controls, patients had more of about 5 TRBV segments, including TRBV5-6, TRBV5-1 and TRBV20-1.

Unique molecular identifiers had been added to the TCR beta cDNA libraries. MiXCR, applied by TCRdb to the PCR reads, yields one record per CDR3 protein. The sample lists 600,000 to 700,000 distinct CDR3 sequences, roughly three fifths occurring once. No antigen has been assigned to these receptors. Sequenced input: blood. These receptors were obtained from a girl aged 2-10 years with multiple sclerosis.

The rearrangement links TRBV4-1 to TRBJ2-7; 13 bases match TRBD2. CDR3 length equals 18 residues. CDR1 is MGHRA, CDR2 YSYEKL, per germline. With 0 bases clipped from V and 2 bases from J, the junction kept 7 bases outside the gene matches. The CDR3 spells CASSQELAGGFSPYEQYF. The CDR3 DNA is TGCGCCAGCAGCCAAGAACTAGCGGGAGGGTTTAGTCCCTACGAGCAGTACTTC.

This chain uses TRBV21-1 with TRBJ2-5; TRBD1, the D gene given by the table, was not confirmed from the DNA. TRBV21-1 is marked as a pseudogene. This CDR3 contains 20 residues. The chain's CDR3 is CASSKDEAAAHARLQETQYF. The CDR3 bases are TGTGCCAGCAGCAAAGACGAGGCCGCCGCCCACGCCAGATTACAAGAGACCCAGTACTTC.

The V gene is TRBV5-1, the J gene TRBJ2-7; TRBD2 aligns across 10 bases. J was trimmed by 2 bases and V by 4 bases; bases with no gene match: 9. The CDR3 is 16 amino acids. Germline CDR1 SGHRS, CDR2 YFSETQ. The CDR3 region has the DNA TGCGCCAGCAGCCAGGGACTAGCGCCGAGCCCCTACGAGCAGTACTTC. Its protein product is CASSQGLAPSPYEQYF.

Regarding this clonotype: A read error may account for a junction end that differs from germline. Here the CDR3 reads CSARDSQNTHTGERFF. The CDR3 DNA is TGCAGTGCTAGAGATTCCCAAAATACGCACACCGGGGAGCGGTTTTTT. The V and J genes are TRBV20-1 and TRBJ2-2; possible D gene TRBD2, 5 bases. The CDR3 consists of 16 residues. Germline loops: CDR1 DFQATT, CDR2 SNEGSKA (reference sequence).

J is TRBJ2-1 and V is TRBV20-1; D possibly corresponds to TRBD2 (5 bases). Trimming left V 3 bases short and J 8 bases short, with 11 bases between. The CDR3 length is 12 residues. Germline CDR1 and CDR2: DFQATT and SNEGSKA (reference sequence). CDR3 sequence (DNA): TGCAGTGCTAGCCGGGGAGCGTATGAGCAGTTCTTC. Translation: CSASRGAYEQFF.

The V gene is TRBV5-1, the J gene TRBJ2-1, with D possibly being TRBD2 (5 bases). The V and J ends lost 6 bases and 2 bases respectively, with 15 bases between them. Germline values: CDR1 SGHRS, CDR2 YFSETQ. CDR3 length equals 15 residues. The CDR3 sequence: CASTGNGNAYNEQFF. In nucleotides, the CDR3 is TGCGCCAGCACGGGAAACGGGAACGCCTACAATGAGCAGTTCTTC. Looking up the rest from reference TRBV5-1 and TRBJ2-1 gives the full variable domain: KAGVTQTPRYLIKTRGQQVTLSCSPISGHRSVSWYQQTPGQGLQFLFEYFSETQRNKGNFPGRFSGRQFSNSRSEMNVSTLELGDSALYLCASTGNGNAYNEQFFGPGTRLTVL.